This T cell receptor beta chain was recovered during a study of blood T cell repertoires in COVID-19. Study details: COVID-19 samples, acute and convalescent, were from the United States, Italy and Spain. The cDNA or gDNA used as material had been derived from T cells, B-cell-depleted T cells, or PBMCs.

Looked up from germline, CDR1 is SGHTS and CDR2 is YDEGEE. This CDR3 region has 15 residues. Trimming pared 4 bases from V and 5 bases from J, leaving 16 bases between. In the study's own analysis: Reference gene primer amplification gave estimated nucleated cell counts. Method: immunoSEQ multiplex PCR; TCRdb's copy keeps in-frame clones and lacks some. V and J calls plus clone size are reproduced from that table; the DNA served to infer D and trimming. The sample includes roughly 90,000 clones, 89% seen only once; the top ten take about 5%. Only a few counts were recorded for this clone. The material sequenced was peripheral blood. This sequence was found in a woman of 80 years or more with active COVID-19. The rearrangement links TRBV5-8 to TRBJ2-1, with D possibly TRBD1 on 6 matching bases. CDR3 DNA sequence: TGTGCCAGCAGCAGGAGGTGGGACACCCACAATGAGCAGTTCTTC. As protein: CASSRRWDTHNEQFF.